A selection of T cell receptor beta chains follows, all from one sample in a study of preoperative IRX-2 immunotherapy in early breast cancer. Here immunoSEQ multiplex PCR was the method, and the copy in TCRdb shows in-frame clones only, minus some. The data contain roughly 34,000 clones, around 92% of them singletons. Sequencing used tumor tissue, obtained after IRX-2 immunotherapy. The receptors shown here come from a human donor with breast cancer. Both conserved end residues are trimmed from each CDR3. Each record gives: V gene, J gene, CDR3 protein.

>TRBV19|TRBJ1-1
ASSRTGNTEAF
>TRBV6-8|TRBJ1-2
ASRQGEGYGYT
>TRBV18|TRBJ1-1
ASSPGQGNTEAF
>TRBV18|TRBJ1-5
ASSRTGFNQPQH
>TRBV30|TRBJ1-1
AWRRLNTEAF
>TRBV4-1|TRBJ1-6
ASSQGRASSSYNSPLH
>TRBV28|TRBJ1-2
ASHVPGQGSYGYT
>TRBV6-8|TRBJ2-7
ASSYSASGSTYEQY
>TRBV29-1|TRBJ1-1
SVEDRTGAEAF
>TRBV7-6|TRBJ2-7
ASSLDLREAPYEQY
>TRBV6-8|TRBJ1-5
ASSYLGIQGGNQPQH
>TRBV18|TRBJ2-7
ASSPPRGRSRDDSYEQY
>TRBV19|TRBJ1-5
ASTSLDRARQPQH
>TRBV7-4|TRBJ1-1
ASSFVLGFDRDTEAF
>TRBV11-3|TRBJ1-1
ASSPDRVNTEAF
>TRBV7-4|TRBJ1-5
ASSSGGNQPQH
>TRBV6-8|TRBJ1-5
ASRTTTGANQPQH